This is a list of T cell receptor beta chains from one sample in a study of T-cell memory formation after mild COVID-19. TCRdb analysed the 5' RACE reads with MiXCR anew, one entry per CDR3 protein. Of 550,000 to 650,000 distinct CDR3 sequences detected, approximately 15% appear once; the ten largest clones hold around 7.8%. Sequencing used PBMCs or a T cell subset sorted from them (not recorded which). The receptors were gathered from an adult woman who had mild COVID-19 (a few samples of this study predate the infection). Cell type and time point are not known. CDR3s include the opening cysteine and the closing phenylalanine or tryptophan. The D gene is left open where the match is weak. The size entry is marked missing in some rows and otherwise reads once, few, many or a size class.

v_gene,abundance,j_gene,d_gene,CDR3nt,CDR3aa
TRBV30,NA,TRBJ1-1,TRBD1,TGTGCCTGGACCATGACAGGGGTCCTGAAAAAAGCTTTCTTT,CAWTMTGVLKKAFF
TRBV12-3/TRBV12-4,few,TRBJ1-6,NA,TGTGCCAGCAGCAAAAGCATGGGCCCCCTCCACTTT,CASSKSMGPLHF
TRBV4-1,few,TRBJ1-1,NA,TGCGCCAGCAGCCAACGGGGTGATGAAGCTTTCTTT,CASSQRGDEAFF
TRBV5-1,NA,TRBJ2-4,TRBD1,TGCGCCAGCAGCTTAGGATGGGACAGGGGGCCAGCCAAAAACATTCAGTACTTC,CASSLGWDRGPAKNIQYF
TRBV6-6,NA,TRBJ2-3,TRBD2,TGTGCCAGCAGTTACGGGAGGGGCCTAAGTGCAGATACGCAGTATTTT,CASSYGRGLSADTQYF
TRBV5-1,NA,TRBJ2-2,NA,TGCGCCAGCAGATCGGAGGGGTACGGGGAGCTGTTTTTT,CASRSEGYGELFF
TRBV5-1,few,TRBJ1-2,NA,TGCGCCAGCAGCCCGGACACCACTAACTATGGCTACACCTTC,CASSPDTTNYGYTF
TRBV6-6,NA,TRBJ2-7,TRBD1,TGTGCCAGCAGTGACAGGGGTACCTACGAGCAGTACTTC,CASSDRGTYEQYF
TRBV12-3/TRBV12-4,NA,TRBJ2-1,TRBD2,TGTGCCAGCAGGCGATGGACTAGCGGACGCTCCTACAATGAGCAGTTCTTC,CASRRWTSGRSYNEQFF
TRBV5-5,NA,TRBJ1-2,NA,TGTGCCAGCAGCTTGGGACCCGGGTCTCCCACTCCGGACTATGGCTACACCTTC,CASSLGPGSPTPDYGYTF
TRBV7-6,NA,TRBJ1-3,NA,TGTGCCAGCAGCTTAGCGATAGCTCTTGGGCCTGGAAACACCATATATTTT,CASSLAIALGPGNTIYF
TRBV6-2/TRBV6-3,NA,TRBJ2-6,NA,TGTGCCAGCAGTTACGGGGGCGACTCTGGGGCCAACGTCCTGACTTTC,CASSYGGDSGANVLTF
TRBV6-2/TRBV6-3,few,TRBJ2-7,NA,TGTGCCACCAGCCGGGGGGCTGCGGGCTACGAGCAGTACTTC,CATSRGAAGYEQYF
TRBV19,few,TRBJ2-7,NA,TGTGCCAGTAGTCCTCCTGGGTCCCCAACCTACGAGCAGTACTTC,CASSPPGSPTYEQYF
TRBV7-9,NA,TRBJ2-1,NA,TGTGCCAGCAGCTCTAGCCGACCCTACAATGAGCAGTTCTTC,CASSSSRPYNEQFF
TRBV12-3/TRBV12-4,many,TRBJ1-1,TRBD1,TGTGCCAGCAGCCCGGGACAGTTGAACACTGAAGCTTTCTTT,CASSPGQLNTEAFF
TRBV7-3,NA,TRBJ2-1,TRBD2,TGTGCCAGCAGCTTAAAGGGACTGGCGGGGGGGCGGAATGAGCAGTTCTTC,CASSLKGLAGGRNEQFF
TRBV6-2/TRBV6-3,few,TRBJ2-2,TRBD2,TGTGCCAGCAGCACTCGTAGCGGGATGAACACCGGGGAGCTGTTTTTT,CASSTRSGMNTGELFF
TRBV7-8,NA,TRBJ2-1,TRBD2,TGTGCCAGCAGCTCGATACCGGGACTAGCGGGCGCCCGTTCCGGGCAGTTCTTC,CASSSIPGLAGARSGQFF
TRBV6-5,NA,TRBJ2-1,NA,TGTGCCAGCAGCCGATCCCGCTACAATGAGCAGTTCTTC,CASSRSRYNEQFF
TRBV29-1,few,TRBJ2-1,NA,TGCAGCTCTCAATCCGGGTACAATGAGCAGTTCTTC,CSSQSGYNEQFF
TRBV12-3/TRBV12-4,NA,TRBJ2-3,NA,TGTGCCAGCAGCCTGGTCGCCCTAGGAGATACGCAGTATTTT,CASSLVALGDTQYF
TRBV18,NA,TRBJ1-1,TRBD1,TGTGCCAGCTCCCTAGGACAGGGGGCGCTGGACACTGAAGCTTTCTTT,CASSLGQGALDTEAFF
TRBV29-1,few,TRBJ1-2,NA,TGCAGCGTTGAGGCCAGTTATTATGGCTACACCTTC,CSVEASYYGYTF
TRBV6-4,NA,TRBJ2-3,TRBD2,TGTGCCAGCAGTGACTCGAGTAGCGGGACGGTAGATACGCAGTATTTT,CASSDSSSGTVDTQYF
TRBV20-1,few,TRBJ2-7,NA,TGCAGTGCTGCTAGCGTTTACGAGCAGTACTTC,CSAASVYEQYF
TRBV7-8,few,TRBJ2-7,TRBD1,TGTGCCAGCAGCCCCGGGACAGGGGGAAACGAGCAGTACTTC,CASSPGTGGNEQYF
TRBV12-3/TRBV12-4,NA,TRBJ2-1,NA,TGTGCCAGCACTATGGGGTTGGTAGGAAATGAGCAGTTCTTC,CASTMGLVGNEQFF
TRBV29-1,NA,TRBJ1-1,NA,TGCAGCGTTGATGGAGGGGATTGGACTGAAGCTTTCTTT,CSVDGGDWTEAFF
TRBV12-3/TRBV12-4,NA,TRBJ2-7,TRBD1,TGTGCCAGCAGTGCCCGTACAGGGGGCCACGAGCAGTACTTC,CASSARTGGHEQYF
TRBV11-2,NA,TRBJ2-4,NA,TGTGCCAGCAGGTCCCCAGGGATTTCTAGCGCCAAAAACATTCAGTACTTC,CASRSPGISSAKNIQYF
TRBV7-9,NA,TRBJ2-2,NA,TGTGCCAGCAGCCCCCGTGATTGGTTGACCGGGGAGCTGTTTTTT,CASSPRDWLTGELFF
TRBV20-1,few,TRBJ2-1,TRBD2,TGCAGTGCTAGGAGGAGCGGGAGCTTCTATGAGCAGTTCTTC,CSARRSGSFYEQFF
TRBV12-3/TRBV12-4,NA,TRBJ2-5,TRBD2,TGTGCCAGCAGCCTAGCGGGGGGTTCACCGACACAAGAGACCCAGTACTTC,CASSLAGGSPTQETQYF
TRBV10-3,NA,TRBJ2-7,NA,TGTGCCATCAGTGATGTAACGCTCTCCTACGAGCAGTACTTC,CAISDVTLSYEQYF
TRBV9,NA,TRBJ2-1,TRBD2,TGTGCCAGCAGCGCCCGACTAGCGGCTTACAATGAGCAGTTCTTC,CASSARLAAYNEQFF
TRBV7-9,few,TRBJ1-2,NA,TGTGCCAGCTCCCCAGGGGCTCGTCTTGGCTACACCTTC,CASSPGARLGYTF
TRBV12-3/TRBV12-4,many,TRBJ1-3,NA,TGTGCCAGCAGTTTGGTCGGGTCTGGAAACACCATATATTTT,CASSLVGSGNTIYF
TRBV30,NA,TRBJ1-1,NA,TGTTCACAGGAGGCGGTACAAAGAACTTTCTTT,CSQEAVQRTFF
TRBV5-1,few,TRBJ2-1,TRBD2,TGCGCCAGCAGCCCATGGCCCTTAGCGGGAGGGCCAAATGAGCAGTTCTTC,CASSPWPLAGGPNEQFF
TRBV11-3,NA,TRBJ2-7,TRBD2,TGTGCCAGCGAGACTAGCCTAAACTTCTACGAGCAGTACTTC,CASETSLNFYEQYF
TRBV2,few,TRBJ1-4,NA,TGTGCCAGCAGGACAAAAGGCGTTGGGGAAAAACTGTTTTTT,CASRTKGVGEKLFF
TRBV28,NA,TRBJ1-4,NA,TGTGCCAGCAGAAACAGTGCAACTAATGAAAAACTGTTTTTT,CASRNSATNEKLFF